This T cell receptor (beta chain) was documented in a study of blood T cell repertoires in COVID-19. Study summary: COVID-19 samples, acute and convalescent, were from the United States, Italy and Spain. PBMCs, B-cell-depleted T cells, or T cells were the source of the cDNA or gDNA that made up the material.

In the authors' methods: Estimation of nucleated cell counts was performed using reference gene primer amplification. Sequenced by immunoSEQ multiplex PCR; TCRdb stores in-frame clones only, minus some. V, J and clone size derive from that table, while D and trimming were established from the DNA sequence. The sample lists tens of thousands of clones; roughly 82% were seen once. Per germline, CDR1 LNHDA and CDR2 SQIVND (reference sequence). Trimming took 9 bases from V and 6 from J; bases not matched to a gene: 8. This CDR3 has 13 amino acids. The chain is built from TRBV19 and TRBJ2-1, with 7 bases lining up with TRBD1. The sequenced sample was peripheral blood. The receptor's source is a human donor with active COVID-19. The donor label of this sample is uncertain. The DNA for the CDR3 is TGTGCCAGCGGGACAGTTTTCCCCAATGAGCAGTTCTTC. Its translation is CASGTVFPNEQFF.